This is a list of T cell receptor beta chains from one sample in a study of tumor-infiltrating lymphocytes in localized non-small cell lung cancer. Sequenced by immunoSEQ multiplex PCR; TCRdb stores in-frame clones only, minus some. Of around 10,000 clones listed, 50% to 75% are singletons. The sample consisted of uninvolved lung tissue not adjacent to the tumor. The source is a human donor with non-small cell lung cancer. The CDR3 runs from the conserved cysteine through the conserved F or W. D genes are given only for firm matches. For some rows the clone size is stated as once, few or many, or as a class when expanded; others skip it.

size | J | V | D | CDR3 | DNA
NA | TRBJ2-5 | TRBV14 | NA | CASSQEVVWHSEETQYF | TGTGCCAGCAGCCAAGAGGTGGTGTGGCACAGCGAAGAGACCCAGTACTTC
NA | TRBJ2-3 | TRBV11-1 | NA | CASGIEITDTQYF | TGTGCCAGCGGAATAGAGATCACAGATACGCAGTATTTT
medium-sized | TRBJ1-2 | TRBV2 | NA | CASSRGGVSGYTF | TGTGCCAGCAGTAGAGGGGGTGTTAGTGGCTACACCTTC
medium-sized | TRBJ1-1 | TRBV11-1 | NA | CASSLRGNTEAFF | TGTGCCAGCAGCTTAAGAGGGAACACTGAAGCTTTCTTT
NA | TRBJ2-5 | TRBV11-3 | NA | CASSLVAGIGETQYF | TGTGCCAGCAGCTTAGTGGCAGGGATAGGAGAGACCCAGTACTTC
few | TRBJ2-5 | TRBV5-1 | NA | CASSLSALGETQYF | TGCGCCAGCAGCTTGTCCGCCCTCGGGGAGACCCAGTACTTC
NA | TRBJ2-7 | TRBV19 | TRBD2 | CAETSGELSYEQYF | TGTGCCGAGACTAGCGGGGAGCTCTCCTACGAGCAGTACTTC
NA | TRBJ1-1 | TRBV27 | NA | CASSLAMNTEAFF | TGTGCCAGCAGTTTAGCTATGAACACTGAAGCTTTCTTT
medium-sized | TRBJ2-7 | TRBV2 | NA | CASSAGYEQYF | TGTGCCAGCAGCGCAGGCTACGAGCAGTACTTC
NA | TRBJ1-1 | TRBV6-5 | NA | CAAGRVNTEAFF | TGTGCCGCGGGGAGGGTGAACACTGAAGCTTTCTTT
NA | TRBJ2-3 | TRBV7-3 | TRBD2 | CASSLSGGGGTDTQYF | TGTGCCAGCAGCTTAAGCGGGGGCGGGGGGACAGATACGCAGTATTTT